The 13 T cell receptor beta chains listed next were all sequenced from one sample in a study of cytomegalovirus exposure and HLA in healthy donors. Using immunoSEQ multiplex PCR, the repertoire was profiled, and TCRdb retains in-frame clones only, with some absent. The repertoire holds over 150,000 clones, with around 88% as singletons. Sequenced: PBMCs. These receptors came from a man between 18 and 29 years old in good health and CMV-seropositive.

In its sample, this clone was seen once. This rearrangement joins TRBV30 to TRBJ1-5; D not resolved. V lost 1 base to trimming and J lost 3 bases, with 16 bases between them. CDR1 is GTSNPN, CDR2 SVGIG, per germline (reference sequence). This CDR3 has 16 residues. The CDR3: CAWSEEGAGDNQPQHF. The CDR3 DNA sequence: TGTGCCTGGAGTGAGGAGGGTGCCGGTGACAATCAGCCCCAGCATTTT. Using reference TRBV30 and TRBJ1-5 for the parts outside the CDR3, the full variable domain is SQTIHQWPATLVQPVGSPLSLECTVEGTSNPNLYWYRQAAGRGLQLLFYSVGIGQISSEVPQNLSASRPQDRQFILSSKKLLLSDSGFYLCAWSEEGAGDNQPQHFGDGTRLSIL.

The CDR3 bases are TGTGCCAGCAGTGTCTCCGGGACTAGCGGCAATGAGCAGTTCTTC. This translates into CASSVSGTSGNEQFF. The chain uses TRBV6-1 and TRBJ2-1, with 11 bases aligning to TRBD2. This CDR3 region has 15 residues. Trimming at V came to 4 bases and at J to 6 bases, leaving 5 bases not matched to a gene. CDR1 MNHNS and CDR2 SASEGT come from the germline V gene.

The chain recombines TRBV7-8 with TRBJ2-2; D not certain. From germline, CDR1 is SGHVS and CDR2 FQNEAQ. The CDR3 runs to 14 residues. V was cut by 2 bases and J by 1 base, with 5 bases left in between. In nucleotides, the CDR3 is TGTGCCAGCAGCTTAACAGAGAACACCGGGGAGCTGTTTTTT. Encoded protein: CASSLTENTGELFF.

This clone was recorded once. The gene calls are TRBV19 and TRBJ2-7; 12 nucleotides agree with TRBD1. Germline assignment: CDR1 LNHDA and CDR2 SQIVND (reference sequence). V lost 10 bases, J lost 3 bases, and 10 bases stayed unmatched. The CDR3 has 15 residues. CDR3 sequence reads: CATQQGQGAFYEQYF. As DNA, the CDR3 is TGTGCCACGCAGCAGGGACAGGGGGCATTCTACGAGCAGTACTTC.

V and J are TRBV6-1 and TRBJ2-7, with a weak D call TRBD1 (5 bases). Germline CDR1 reads MNHNS; CDR2 reads SASEGT. CDR3 length: 14 residues. V dropped 0 bases and J dropped 5 bases, with 11 bases sitting between them. CDR3 bases: TGTGCCAGCAGTGAAGCGGGCAGGGCCCACGAGCAGTACTTC. It translates to CASSEAGRAHEQYF.

V usage is TRBV13 and J usage is TRBJ2-3, with D possibly matching TRBD1 (6 bases). The ends were cut back, 8 bases at V and 1 base at J, with 19 bases in the middle. The V gene's germline CDR1 is PRHDT and CDR2 FYEKMQ (reference sequence). The CDR3 sequence is 16 residues long. This CDR3 is CASPGGPEGGTDTQYF. CDR3 sequence (DNA): TGTGCCAGCCCAGGCGGCCCCGAGGGGGGCACAGATACGCAGTATTTT.

By share, this clone counts as large. The rearrangement uses TRBV27 and TRBJ2-7; TRBD1 matches 10 bases. Germline lookup yields CDR1 MNHEY and CDR2 SMNVEV (reference sequence). V lost 4 bases, J lost 6 bases, and 6 bases stayed unmatched. The CDR3 is 14 residues long. The CDR3 is CASSSGTGVAEQYF. In DNA, the CDR3 is TGTGCCAGCAGTTCGGGGACAGGGGTCGCCGAGCAGTACTTC.

This clone was seen only a few times. The chain combines TRBV9 with TRBJ2-2; D call uncertain. The ends were cut back, 0 bases at V and 3 bases at J, with 3 bases in the middle. Germline CDR1 SGDLS, CDR2 YYNGEE. This CDR3 has 13 amino acids. The CDR3 is CASSVGDTGELFF. The CDR3 region has the DNA TGTGCCAGCAGCGTAGGAGACACCGGGGAGCTGTTTTTT. The full variable domain, completed using reference TRBV9 and TRBJ2-2, is DSGVTQTPKHLITATGQRVTLRCSPRSGDLSVYWYQQSLDQGLQFLIQYYNGEERAKGNILERFSAQQFPDLHSELNLSSLELGDSALYFCASSVGDTGELFFGEGSRLTVL.

The chain joins TRBV4-3 to TRBJ2-1, with 9 bases fitting TRBD2. This CDR3 has 15 amino acids. Germline assignment: CDR1 LGHNA and CDR2 YSLEER. V shed 4 bases and J 5 bases; nucleotides not matched to a gene: 6. The CDR3 region is CASSPSGTTNNEQFF. DNA for the CDR3: TGCGCCAGCAGCCCTAGCGGGACGACGAACAATGAGCAGTTCTTC.

This chain joins TRBV13 and TRBJ2-1; 7 bases are shared with TRBD1. CDR3 length equals 13 residues. Germline V lookup: CDR1 PRHDT, CDR2 FYEKMQ (reference sequence). V was pared by 4 bases and J by 9 bases, with 6 bases of the junction left unmatched. This chain's CDR3 is CASSSDRRGEQFF. CDR3 coding DNA: TGTGCCAGCAGCTCGGACAGGAGAGGTGAGCAGTTCTTC.

This chain joins TRBV10-2 and TRBJ1-2; D unclear. The CDR3 runs to 13 residues. Per the germline V gene, CDR1 is WSHSY and CDR2 is SAAADI. V lost 4 bases, J lost 6 bases, and 12 bases lay in between. The CDR3 nucleotides read TGCGCCAGCAGTGGGAGGGCCGACAATGGCTACACCTTC. It is translated as CASSGRADNGYTF.

The chain is built from TRBV5-1 and TRBJ2-7; 7 bases match TRBD1. The CDR3 is made up of 14 amino acids. Trimming removed 0 bases from V and 5 bases from J; junction bases left unmatched: 5. Germline loops: CDR1 SGHRS, CDR2 YFSETQ. CDR3 nucleotide sequence: TGCGCCAGCAGCTTGGAAGACAGGGAAGACGAGCAGTACTTC. This translates into CASSLEDREDEQYF.

This chain links TRBV5-4 with TRBJ2-7, with 11 positions matching TRBD2. Germline values: CDR1 SGHNT, CDR2 YYREEE (reference sequence). The trim removed 4 bases at V and 0 bases at J, leaving 3 bases unmatched. There are 15 residues in the CDR3. The CDR3 loop is CASSPTSGSSYEQYF. CDR3 bases: TGTGCCAGCAGCCCCACTAGCGGGAGCTCCTACGAGCAGTACTTC.